This TCR beta chain was retrieved from a study of blood T cells in healthy people across ages. Study summary: Template switching picked up about one barcoded beta molecule for each two T cells.

Ten or more counts support this clonotype. This CDR3 has 15 amino acids. From germline, CDR1 is SGHTA and CDR2 FQGNSA. V gave up 3 bases and J gave up 1 base, with 13 bases separating them. The authors ran a second PCR of roughly 7 to 11 cycles using a sample-barcoded 5' primer and a J-beta primer mix. TCRdb ran MiXCR on the 5' RACE reads and lists one entry per CDR3 protein. The sample records approximately 810,000 distinct CDR3 sequences, under 35% being singletons. The sample, roughly 9.5 milliliters of peripheral blood, was drawn from each donor. V usage is TRBV7-2 and J usage is TRBJ2-7; maybe TRBD2 (5 bases). Sequenced material: blood. The origin of this receptor is an elderly woman in good health. This CDR3 is CASSLMGVQSYEQYF. CDR3 DNA sequence: TGTGCCAGCAGCTTGATGGGAGTTCAATCCTACGAGCAGTACTTC.